This paragraph reports one TCR beta chain. Its antigen is unknown. This table comes from immunoSEQ multiplex PCR, and its TCRdb copy is limited to in-frame clones, with some not included. Counted here are 150,000 to 200,000 clones, roughly 83% occurring once; the ten biggest clones make up almost 1.5%. The CDR3 is 12 residues long. Trimming cost V 0 bases and J 9 bases, with 9 bases left between them. Germline CDR1 GTSNPN, CDR2 SVGIG (reference sequence). This sample stems from a study of cytomegalovirus exposure and HLA in healthy donors. Study-wide findings and caveats: In vitro, three CMV-associated chains proved specific for CMV antigens.

The sequenced sample was PBMCs. The chain recombines TRBV30 with TRBJ2-1; no definite D call. This receptor was obtained from a young woman in good health and CMV-seronegative. The CDR3 DNA sequence: TGTGCCTGGAGTGTTTCGGGTGGTGAGCAGTTCTTC. Translation gives CAWSVSGGEQFF.